A selection of T cell receptor beta chains follows, all from one sample in a study of blood T cell repertoires in COVID-19. Generated by immunoSEQ multiplex PCR, the TCRdb table keeps only in-frame clones and is missing some. The sample records 150,000 to 200,000 clones, just over 85% being singletons. Material: PBMCs or T cells enriched from blood (not recorded which). These receptors came from a woman aged 18 to 35 who had recovered from COVID-19. Both conserved end residues are part of each CDR3. D genes are given only for firm matches. Size is omitted from some rows. Given values are once, few, many or a class for expanded clones.

cdr3_aa | cdr3_nt | j_call | d_call | clone_size | v_call
CASSLLQNEAFF | TGTGCCAGCAGTTTACTACAGAATGAAGCTTTCTTT | TRBJ1-1 | NA | NA | TRBV28
CASSPRTSGVSDTQYF | TGTGCCAGTAGCCCCCGGACTAGCGGGGTGTCAGATACGCAGTATTTT | TRBJ2-3 | TRBD2 | NA | TRBV19
CASSLGQGALATEAFF | TGTGCCAGCAGCCTGGGACAGGGGGCGTTAGCGACTGAAGCTTTCTTT | TRBJ1-1 | TRBD1 | NA | TRBV28
CASSYSGTGDGEAFF | TGTGCCAGCAGTTACTCGGGCACAGGGGATGGTGAAGCTTTCTTT | TRBJ1-1 | TRBD1 | once | TRBV6-5
CASSPRETGSTGAFF | TGTGCCAGCTCACCACGGGAGACAGGTTCCACCGGAGCTTTCTTT | TRBJ1-1 | NA | NA | TRBV18
CASSLATGLAAGELFF | TGCGCCAGCAGCTTGGCCACCGGACTAGCGGCTGGGGAGCTGTTTTTT | TRBJ2-2 | TRBD2 | NA | TRBV5-1
CASSQEDYEAVTYEQYF | TGCGCCAGCAGCCAAGAGGACTACGAAGCCGTCACCTACGAGCAGTACTTC | TRBJ2-7 | NA | NA | TRBV4-1
CSVEGGGPEAFF | TGCAGCGTTGAGGGTGGGGGCCCTGAAGCTTTCTTT | TRBJ1-1 | NA | NA | TRBV29-1
CASSHRLGLAGGIGELFF | TGTGCCAGCAGCCATAGACTGGGACTAGCGGGGGGAATCGGGGAGCTGTTTTTT | TRBJ2-2 | TRBD2 | NA | TRBV3-1/TRBV3-2
CASSRGGGTEAFF | TGTGCCAGCAGTCGGGGGGGAGGTACTGAAGCTTTCTTT | TRBJ1-1 | NA | NA | TRBV6-5
CASSPGTSGETQYF | TGTGCCAGCAGCCCCGGGACTAGCGGGGAGACCCAGTACTTC | TRBJ2-5 | TRBD2 | NA | TRBV7-2
CASSQTGVAGNTIYF | TGTGCCAGCAGCCAGACAGGGGTTGCTGGAAACACCATATATTTT | TRBJ1-3 | TRBD1 | NA | TRBV11-2
CASSAGSGANVLTF | TGTGCCAGCTCCGCAGGCTCTGGGGCCAACGTCCTGACTTTC | TRBJ2-6 | NA | NA | TRBV18
CASSFASPDTQYF | TGTGCCAGCAGCTTTGCTAGCCCAGATACGCAGTATTTT | TRBJ2-3 | NA | NA | TRBV7-9
CASSLAPGAPGHEQFF | TGTGCCAGCAGCTTAGCACCAGGGGCCCCAGGCCATGAGCAGTTCTTC | TRBJ2-1 | NA | NA | TRBV11-2
CASSQDILAEGTDTQYF | TGTGCCAGCAGCCAAGATATACTAGCGGAAGGCACAGATACGCAGTATTTT | TRBJ2-3 | TRBD2 | NA | TRBV3-1/TRBV3-2
CASSAGGQGARETQYF | TGTGCCAGCAGCGCGGGGGGACAGGGGGCGCGAGAGACCCAGTACTTC | TRBJ2-5 | TRBD1 | NA | TRBV9
CASSPGSSYEQYF | TGTGCCAGCAGCCCCGGGTCCTCCTACGAGCAGTACTTC | TRBJ2-7 | NA | NA | TRBV28
CASSLVTPGNTIYF | TGTGCCAGCAGCTTAGTAACACCAGGAAACACCATATATTTT | TRBJ1-3 | NA | NA | TRBV7-2
CASSSTSGRAYEQFF | TGTGCCAGCAGCTCCACTAGCGGGAGGGCCTATGAGCAGTTCTTC | TRBJ2-1 | TRBD2 | NA | TRBV11-2
CASSLRRGLYTEAFF | TGTGCCAGCAGCTTACGGAGGGGTTTGTACACTGAAGCTTTCTTT | TRBJ1-1 | NA | NA | TRBV11-2
CASRATGPEKLFF | TGTGCCAGCAGGGCGACAGGGCCTGAAAAACTGTTTTTT | TRBJ1-4 | TRBD1 | NA | TRBV12-3/TRBV12-4
CASRPEGESANTGELFF | TGTGCCAGCAGGCCTGAGGGGGAGAGCGCGAACACCGGGGAGCTGTTTTTT | TRBJ2-2 | NA | NA | TRBV7-2
CASAGLQETQYF | TGTGCCTCGGCGGGCCTCCAAGAGACCCAGTACTTC | TRBJ2-5 | NA | NA | TRBV6-5
CASSISGGLTYEQYF | TGTGCCAGCAGCATTAGCGGGGGCCTGACCTACGAGCAGTACTTC | TRBJ2-7 | TRBD2 | NA | TRBV3-1/TRBV3-2
CASSRSAFEDTIYF | TGTGCCAGCAGCCGTAGTGCCTTCGAGGACACCATATATTTT | TRBJ1-3 | NA | NA | TRBV2
CASSLSGLNTEAFF | TGTGCCAGCAGCTTATCAGGATTGAACACTGAAGCTTTCTTT | TRBJ1-1 | NA | NA | TRBV7-2
CASSWTLTTNEKLFF | TGCGCCAGCAGCTGGACACTAACAACTAATGAAAAACTGTTTTTT | TRBJ1-4 | NA | NA | TRBV5-1
CASSYRGAYEQYF | TGTGCCAGCAGTTACAGGGGTGCCTACGAGCAGTACTTC | TRBJ2-7 | TRBD1 | NA | TRBV27
CASIRGSDTEAFF | TGCGCCAGCATCAGGGGATCAGACACTGAAGCTTTCTTT | TRBJ1-1 | NA | few | TRBV10-2
CASRQFSGRASYEQYF | TGTGCCAGCAGACAATTTAGCGGGAGGGCGTCCTACGAGCAGTACTTC | TRBJ2-7 | TRBD2 | NA | TRBV27
CASSYSFEDKSYGYTF | TGTGCCAGCAGTTACTCGTTCGAGGATAAATCGTATGGCTACACCTTC | TRBJ1-2 | NA | NA | TRBV6-6
CASSLIGGNQPQHF | TGTGCCAGCAGTTTAATCGGGGGAAATCAGCCCCAGCATTTT | TRBJ1-5 | NA | NA | TRBV27
CSVQGVGSYEQYF | TGCAGCGTGCAGGGCGTAGGGTCCTACGAGCAGTACTTC | TRBJ2-7 | NA | few | TRBV29-1
CASSSRGSTSYEQYF | TGTGCCAGCAGTTCCCGAGGCAGTACCTCCTACGAGCAGTACTTC | TRBJ2-7 | NA | NA | TRBV2
CASSSDGGEAFF | TGCGCCAGCAGCTCGGACGGGGGTGAAGCTTTCTTT | TRBJ1-1 | NA | NA | TRBV5-1
CASSQRRTGFAVSTDTQYF | TGTGCCAGCAGTCAGCGCCGAACGGGGTTCGCTGTCAGCACAGATACGCAGTATTTT | TRBJ2-3 | NA | NA | TRBV6-6
CAISDHRESEKLFF | TGTGCCATCAGTGACCACAGGGAGAGTGAAAAACTGTTTTTT | TRBJ1-4 | NA | NA | TRBV10-3
CASSVKARTRGVSDTQYF | TGTGCCAGCAGCGTAAAAGCCAGGACTCGCGGCGTTTCAGATACGCAGTATTTT | TRBJ2-3 | NA | NA | TRBV9
CATSDPVEGHEKLFF | TGTGCCACCAGTGACCCCGTGGAGGGGCATGAAAAACTGTTTTTT | TRBJ1-4 | NA | NA | TRBV24-1
CASSSEPGGTVDGYTF | TGTGCCAGCAGTTCCGAACCGGGGGGAACGGTCGATGGCTACACCTTC | TRBJ1-2 | NA | NA | TRBV28
CASSPRLAGDSTDTQYF | TGTGCCAGCAGCCCAAGACTAGCGGGGGACAGCACAGATACGCAGTATTTT | TRBJ2-3 | TRBD2 | NA | TRBV9
CATTRGGIGRGTRSNQPQHF | TGCGCCACTACAAGGGGTGGGATCGGCAGGGGTACTAGGAGCAATCAGCCCCAGCATTTT | TRBJ1-5 | NA | NA | TRBV5-1
CASSLLEGNTEAFF | TGTGCCAGCAGCTTACTTGAGGGGAACACTGAAGCTTTCTTT | TRBJ1-1 | NA | NA | TRBV11-1
CASSRAGQGTDGKLFF | TGTGCCAGCAGTAGGGCCGGACAGGGGACCGATGGAAAACTGTTTTTT | TRBJ1-4 | TRBD1 | NA | TRBV2
CASSAGRPAGAYNEQFF | TGTGCCAGCAGCGCCGGGCGCCCAGCGGGGGCATACAATGAGCAGTTCTTC | TRBJ2-1 | TRBD2 | NA | TRBV9
CASRTGTGAGEQYF | TGTGCCAGCAGGACCGGGACAGGGGCCGGCGAGCAGTACTTC | TRBJ2-7 | TRBD1 | NA | TRBV2